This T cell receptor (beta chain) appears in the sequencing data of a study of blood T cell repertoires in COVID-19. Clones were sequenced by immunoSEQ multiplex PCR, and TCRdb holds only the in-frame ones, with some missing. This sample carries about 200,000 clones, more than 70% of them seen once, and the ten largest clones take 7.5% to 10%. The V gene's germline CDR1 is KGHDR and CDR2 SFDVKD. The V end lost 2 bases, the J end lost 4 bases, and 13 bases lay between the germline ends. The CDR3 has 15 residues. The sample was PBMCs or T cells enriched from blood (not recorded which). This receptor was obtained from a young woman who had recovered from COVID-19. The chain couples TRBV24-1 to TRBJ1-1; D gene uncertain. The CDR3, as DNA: TGTGCCACCAGTGATTCGACGGGTGGTAGCACTGAAGCTTTCTTT. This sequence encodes CATSDSTGGSTEAFF.